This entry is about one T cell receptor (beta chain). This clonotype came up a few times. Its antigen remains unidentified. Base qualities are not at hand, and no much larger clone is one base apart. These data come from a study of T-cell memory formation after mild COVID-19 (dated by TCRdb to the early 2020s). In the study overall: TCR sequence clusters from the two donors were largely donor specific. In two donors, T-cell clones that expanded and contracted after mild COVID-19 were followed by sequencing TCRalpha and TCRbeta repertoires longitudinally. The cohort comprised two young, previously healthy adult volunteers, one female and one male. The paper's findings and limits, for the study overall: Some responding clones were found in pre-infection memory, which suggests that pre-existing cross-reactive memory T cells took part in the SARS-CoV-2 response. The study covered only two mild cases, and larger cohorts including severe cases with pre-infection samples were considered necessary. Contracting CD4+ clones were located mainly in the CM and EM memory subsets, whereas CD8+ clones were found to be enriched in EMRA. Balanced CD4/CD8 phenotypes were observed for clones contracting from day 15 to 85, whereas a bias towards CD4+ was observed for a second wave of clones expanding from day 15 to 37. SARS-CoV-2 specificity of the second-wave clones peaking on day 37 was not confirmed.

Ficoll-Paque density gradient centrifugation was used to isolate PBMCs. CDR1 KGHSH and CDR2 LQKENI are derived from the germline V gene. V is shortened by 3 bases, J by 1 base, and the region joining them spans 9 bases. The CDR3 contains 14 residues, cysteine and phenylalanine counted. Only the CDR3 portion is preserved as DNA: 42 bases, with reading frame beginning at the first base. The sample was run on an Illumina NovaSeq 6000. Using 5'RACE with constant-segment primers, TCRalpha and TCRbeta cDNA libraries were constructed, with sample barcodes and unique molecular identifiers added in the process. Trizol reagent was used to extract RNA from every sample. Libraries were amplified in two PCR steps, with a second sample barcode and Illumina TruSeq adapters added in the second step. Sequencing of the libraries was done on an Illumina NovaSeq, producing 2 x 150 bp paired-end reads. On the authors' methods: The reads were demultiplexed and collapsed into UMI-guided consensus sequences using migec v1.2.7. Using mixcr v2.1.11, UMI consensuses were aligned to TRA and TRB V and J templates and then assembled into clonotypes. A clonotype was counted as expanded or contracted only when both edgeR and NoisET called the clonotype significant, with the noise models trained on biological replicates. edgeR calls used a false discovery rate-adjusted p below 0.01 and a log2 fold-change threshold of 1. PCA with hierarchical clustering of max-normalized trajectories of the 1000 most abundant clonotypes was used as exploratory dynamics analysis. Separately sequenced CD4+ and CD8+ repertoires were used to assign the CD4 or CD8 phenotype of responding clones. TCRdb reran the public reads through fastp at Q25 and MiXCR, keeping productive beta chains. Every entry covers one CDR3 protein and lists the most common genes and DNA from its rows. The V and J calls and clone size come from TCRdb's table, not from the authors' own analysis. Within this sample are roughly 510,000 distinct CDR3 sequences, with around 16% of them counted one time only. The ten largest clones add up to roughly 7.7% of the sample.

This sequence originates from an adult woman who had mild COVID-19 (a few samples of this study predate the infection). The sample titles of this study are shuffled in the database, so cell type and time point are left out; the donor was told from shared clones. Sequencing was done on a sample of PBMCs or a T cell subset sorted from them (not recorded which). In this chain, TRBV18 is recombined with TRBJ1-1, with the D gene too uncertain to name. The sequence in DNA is TGTGCCAGCTCACCCTCCCAGGCGAACACTGAAGCTTTCTTT. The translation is CASSPSQANTEAFF.